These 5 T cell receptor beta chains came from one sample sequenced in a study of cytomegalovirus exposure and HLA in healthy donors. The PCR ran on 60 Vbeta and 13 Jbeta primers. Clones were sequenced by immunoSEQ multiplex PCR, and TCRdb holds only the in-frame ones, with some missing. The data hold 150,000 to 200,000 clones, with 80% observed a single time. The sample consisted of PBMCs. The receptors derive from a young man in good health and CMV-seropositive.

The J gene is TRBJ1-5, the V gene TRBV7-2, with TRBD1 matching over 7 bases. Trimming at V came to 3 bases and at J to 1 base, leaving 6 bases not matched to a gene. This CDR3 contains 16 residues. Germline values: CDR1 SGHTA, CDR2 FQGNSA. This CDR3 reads CASSFVEGASNQPQHF. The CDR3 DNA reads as TGTGCCAGCAGCTTCGTGGAGGGGGCAAGCAATCAGCCCCAGCATTTT.

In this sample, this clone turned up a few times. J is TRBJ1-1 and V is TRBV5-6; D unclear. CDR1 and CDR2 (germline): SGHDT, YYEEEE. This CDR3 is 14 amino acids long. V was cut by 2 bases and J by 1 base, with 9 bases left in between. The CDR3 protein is CASSFFIPNTEAFF. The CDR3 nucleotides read TGTGCCAGCAGCTTTTTTATCCCGAACACTGAAGCTTTCTTT.

The CDR3 reads CASSPTSGRGETQYF. The CDR3, as DNA: TGTGCCAGCAGTCCAACTAGCGGGAGAGGAGAGACCCAGTACTTC. The chain joins TRBV2 to TRBJ2-5, with 11 nucleotides matching TRBD2. Per germline, CDR1 SNHLY and CDR2 FYNNEI. This CDR3 has 15 amino acids. V shed 5 bases and J 4 bases; nucleotides not matched to a gene: 6.

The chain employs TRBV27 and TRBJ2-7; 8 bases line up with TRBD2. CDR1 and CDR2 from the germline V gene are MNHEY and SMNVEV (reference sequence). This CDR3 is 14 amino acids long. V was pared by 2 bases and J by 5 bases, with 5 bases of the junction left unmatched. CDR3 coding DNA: TGTGCCAGCAGTTTAGGCGGGAGGTCCCACGAGCAGTACTTC. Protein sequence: CASSLGGRSHEQYF.

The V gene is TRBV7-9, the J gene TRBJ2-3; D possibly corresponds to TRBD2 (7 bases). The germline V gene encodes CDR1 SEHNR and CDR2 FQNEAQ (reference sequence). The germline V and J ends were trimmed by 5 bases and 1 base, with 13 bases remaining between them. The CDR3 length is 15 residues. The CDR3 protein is CASSVGGGRTDTQYF. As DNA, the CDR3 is TGTGCCAGCAGCGTAGGGGGGGGACGCACAGATACGCAGTATTTT.